These T cell receptor beta chains were read from a single sample in a study of blood T cell repertoires in COVID-19. Some clones are missing from TCRdb's copy, which holds only in-frame ones; the method was immunoSEQ multiplex PCR. Among 300,000 to 400,000 clones listed, approximately 90% were seen once. Sample: peripheral blood. The source of these receptors is a man aged 25-45 years with COVID-19, enrolled during active disease. The CDR3 runs from the conserved cysteine through the conserved F or W. D genes are given only for firm matches. Clone size is shown for a subset of rows, as once, few, many or a class of expanded clone.

v_gene	d_gene	abundance	j_gene	CDR3aa	CDR3nt
TRBV28	-	-	TRBJ2-3	CASSAPRQATDTQYF	TGTGCCAGCAGCGCGCCTCGACAGGCCACAGATACGCAGTATTTT
TRBV7-2	TRBD2	-	TRBJ2-7	CASSLAPPSGGPPLYEQYF	TGTGCCAGCAGCTTAGCCCCTCCTAGCGGGGGGCCCCCCCTCTACGAGCAGTACTTC
TRBV28	TRBD1	-	TRBJ2-1	CASSSPGQSSSYNEQFF	TGTGCCAGCAGTTCTCCGGGACAGTCGAGCTCCTACAATGAGCAGTTCTTC
TRBV7-2	-	-	TRBJ1-6	CASSLAGQGYNSPLHF	TGTGCCAGCAGCTTAGCTGGGCAGGGTTACAATTCACCCCTCCACTTT
TRBV11-2	-	once	TRBJ1-1	CASSLTENTEAFF	TGTGCCAGCAGCTTGACAGAAAACACTGAAGCTTTCTTT
TRBV11-2	-	-	TRBJ2-5	CASSGETQYF	TGTGCCAGCTCCGGGGAGACCCAGTACTTC
TRBV5-4	TRBD1	-	TRBJ1-2	CASSGDRGVGYTF	TGTGCCAGCAGCGGGGACAGGGGTGTCGGCTACACCTTC
TRBV18	-	-	TRBJ2-7	CASSLEGEQYF	TGTGCCAGCTCCTTGGAGGGCGAGCAGTACTTC
TRBV18	TRBD2	-	TRBJ2-1	CASSSIGLAGLELYNEQFF	TGTGCCAGCTCATCAATTGGCCTAGCGGGACTCGAATTATACAATGAGCAGTTCTTC
TRBV9	-	-	TRBJ2-2	CASSVEVHRNTGELFF	TGTGCCAGCAGCGTAGAGGTTCACAGAAACACCGGGGAGCTGTTTTTT
TRBV7-2	-	-	TRBJ2-5	CASSLALSSQETQYF	TGTGCCAGCAGCTTAGCGCTGTCCAGCCAAGAGACCCAGTACTTC
TRBV6-6	TRBD2	few	TRBJ2-2	CASKVGGGSNTGELFF	TGTGCCAGCAAGGTTGGCGGGGGGTCGAACACCGGGGAGCTGTTTTTT
TRBV19	-	-	TRBJ1-1	CASSMSGRGTNTEAFF	TGTGCCAGTAGTATGTCTGGTAGGGGGACGAACACTGAAGCTTTCTTT
TRBV4-3	-	-	TRBJ1-6	CASSQDQPSSYNSPLHF	TGCGCCAGCAGCCAAGATCAACCCAGCTCCTATAATTCACCCCTCCACTTT
TRBV6-5	-	once	TRBJ1-1	CATERQKTMNTEAFF	TGTGCCACCGAGAGACAGAAAACGATGAACACTGAAGCTTTCTTT
TRBV28	-	-	TRBJ1-2	CASSWAPDPNYGYTF	TGTGCCAGCAGTTGGGCCCCTGACCCTAACTATGGCTACACCTTC
TRBV4-3	-	few	TRBJ2-7	CASSQVVESSYEQYF	TGCGCCAGCAGCCAAGTAGTAGAGTCATCCTACGAGCAGTACTTC
TRBV7-2	-	-	TRBJ2-2	CASSLGGVQNTGELFF	TGTGCCAGCAGCTTGGGCGGGGTACAGAACACCGGGGAGCTGTTTTTT
TRBV6-5	-	few	TRBJ1-1	CASRETRDTEAFF	TGTGCCAGCAGAGAGACCCGGGATACTGAAGCTTTCTTT
TRBV7-8	-	once	TRBJ1-2	CASSLPEVGYGYTF	TGTGCCAGCAGCTTACCCGAGGTTGGCTATGGCTACACCTTC
TRBV7-2	TRBD2	-	TRBJ2-3	CASSPLIAGPTDTQYF	TGTGCCAGCAGCCCCCTAATAGCGGGCCCCACAGATACGCAGTATTTT
TRBV7-9	TRBD1	few	TRBJ2-1	CASSRGDRGQFF	TGTGCCAGCAGCAGAGGGGACAGGGGACAGTTCTTC
TRBV18	-	-	TRBJ1-4	CASSPTGGSNEKLFF	TGTGCCAGCTCACCCACGGGCGGGAGTAATGAAAAACTGTTTTTT
TRBV5-6	TRBD1	-	TRBJ2-3	CASSSGQGADTQYF	TGTGCCAGCAGCTCGGGACAGGGGGCTGATACGCAGTATTTT
TRBV10-3	-	-	TRBJ2-5	CAISEGGHRLGETQYF	TGTGCCATCAGTGAGGGGGGACATCGACTCGGGGAGACCCAGTACTTC
TRBV25-1	-	few	TRBJ1-2	CASSEYGNNYGYTF	TGTGCCAGCAGTGAATACGGGAATAACTATGGCTACACCTTC
TRBV7-2	TRBD2	-	TRBJ2-3	CASSFKASGGTDTQYF	TGTGCCAGCAGCTTCAAGGCTAGCGGGGGTACAGATACGCAGTATTTT
TRBV5-4	-	-	TRBJ1-4	CASSPRAQWTGELFF	TGTGCCAGCAGTCCGCGGGCCCAATGGACCGGGGAACTGTTTTTT
TRBV10-1	-	-	TRBJ1-1	CASSESTDPPEAFF	TGCGCCAGCAGTGAGTCAACAGACCCCCCTGAAGCTTTCTTT
TRBV27	TRBD2	-	TRBJ2-3	CATTGTSGSRSTDTQYF	TGTGCCACCACAGGGACTAGCGGGTCCCGAAGCACAGATACGCAGTATTTT
TRBV18	TRBD2	-	TRBJ2-3	CASSSGLAGGTDTQYF	TGTGCCAGCTCATCCGGACTAGCGGGGGGCACAGATACGCAGTATTTT
TRBV28	-	-	TRBJ1-2	CASSRGGLADTF	TGTGCCAGCAGTAGGGGGGGCCTCGCCGACACCTTC
TRBV3-1/TRBV3-2	TRBD2	-	TRBJ2-5	CASSQVSGARKETQYF	TGTGCCAGCAGCCAGGTTAGCGGGGCTAGAAAAGAGACCCAGTACTTC
TRBV2	TRBD2	-	TRBJ2-1	CASSVIPGLAGGNEQFF	TGTGCCAGCAGTGTTATACCGGGACTAGCGGGAGGTAATGAGCAGTTCTTC
TRBV5-1	TRBD1	-	TRBJ2-7	CASSKTGAFGYEQYF	TGCGCCAGCAGCAAGACAGGGGCCTTCGGATACGAGCAGTACTTC
TRBV5-1	-	-	TRBJ2-7	CASSLENSPSYEQYF	TGCGCCAGCAGCTTGGAAAATAGTCCCTCCTACGAGCAGTACTTC
TRBV3-1/TRBV3-2	TRBD2	-	TRBJ2-5	CASSQKPGLASSYF	TGTGCCAGCAGCCAGAAACCCGGACTAGCGAGTTCCTACTTC
TRBV10-3	TRBD1	-	TRBJ1-2	CAISESGTGTGGSYGYTF	TGTGCCATCAGTGAGTCGGGCACCGGGACAGGGGGCTCCTATGGCTACACCTTC
TRBV29-1	-	-	TRBJ1-2	CSVGPAIPFNYGYTF	TGCAGCGTTGGCCCAGCGATCCCATTTAACTATGGCTACACCTTC
TRBV19	-	-	TRBJ2-5	CASSRGLVEVETQYF	TGTGCCAGTAGTAGGGGCCTGGTAGAGGTGGAGACCCAGTACTTC
TRBV6-5	TRBD1	-	TRBJ2-7	CATTPGQGIYEQYF	TGTGCCACCACACCGGGACAGGGTATCTACGAGCAGTACTTC
TRBV5-1	TRBD1	-	TRBJ1-1	CASSLGGTGGTEAFF	TGCGCCAGCAGCTTAGGGGGAACAGGGGGCACTGAAGCTTTCTTT
TRBV3-1/TRBV3-2	-	few	TRBJ1-1	CASRNPGATEAFF	TGTGCCAGCAGGAACCCAGGGGCAACTGAAGCTTTCTTT
TRBV9	-	-	TRBJ1-4	CASSLGGEVNEKLFF	TGTGCCAGCAGCCTGGGGGGGGAAGTTAATGAAAAACTGTTTTTT
TRBV18	-	-	TRBJ1-1	CASSPREGNTEAFF	TGTGCCAGCTCACCACGGGAGGGGAACACTGAAGCTTTCTTT
TRBV25-1	-	-	TRBJ1-1	CASRTGTEAFF	TGTGCCAGCAGAACAGGGACTGAAGCTTTCTTT
TRBV5-6	TRBD1	-	TRBJ2-1	CASSLGTEYNEQFF	TGTGCCAGCAGCTTAGGGACAGAGTACAATGAGCAGTTCTTC
TRBV5-4	-	-	TRBJ2-7	CASSWDLPTEQYF	TGTGCCAGCAGTTGGGACTTACCCACCGAGCAGTACTTC
TRBV7-3	-	-	TRBJ2-1	CASSLRASNEQFF	TGTGCCAGCAGCTTAAGGGCGTCAAATGAGCAGTTCTTC
TRBV25-1	-	-	TRBJ2-7	CASSDPGRSSYEQYF	TGTGCCAGCAGTGACCCGGGGAGAAGTTCCTACGAGCAGTACTTC
TRBV19	TRBD1	-	TRBJ1-5	CASSKGQGNQPQHF	TGTGCCAGTAGTAAGGGACAGGGTAATCAGCCCCAGCATTTT